Listed below are T cell receptor beta chains from one sample, sequenced in a study of shared clonotypes between healthy human individuals. Here immunoSEQ multiplex PCR was the method, and the copy in TCRdb shows in-frame clones only, minus some. The table lists 600,000 or so clones, around 96% of them singletons, with over 0.1% in the top ten. Input material: naive CD8+ T cells sorted from blood. These receptors all come from a woman aged 25 to 39 in good health. CDR3s include the opening cysteine and the closing phenylalanine or tryptophan. The D gene is left open where the match is weak. Expanded clones get a size class; other rows say once, few or many, or leave the size out.

d_call	v_call	j_call	clone_size	cdr3_nt	cdr3_aa
TRBD2	TRBV19	TRBJ2-3	-	TGTGCCAGTAGTATAAGGGCAGCGGGACTTACAGATACGCAGTATTTT	CASSIRAAGLTDTQYF
-	TRBV28	TRBJ1-5	-	TGTGCCAGCAACTCCAGGCAATATAGCAATCAGCCCCAGCATTTT	CASNSRQYSNQPQHF
-	TRBV19	TRBJ1-1	-	TGTGCCAGTAGTATAGGTTTGGGCCTGGAGGCTTTCTTT	CASSIGLGLEAFF
TRBD1	TRBV27	TRBJ1-5	-	TGTGCCAGCAGTTCCGGGACAGCGGGTCCCCGACACAATCAGCCCCAGCATTTT	CASSSGTAGPRHNQPQHF
-	TRBV27	TRBJ2-7	once	TGTGCCAGCAGTGGCTTATACGAGCAGTACTTC	CASSGLYEQYF
TRBD2	TRBV2	TRBJ2-7	once	TGTGCCAGCAGTGAATGGCGGGAGAGCTCCTACGAGCAGTACTTC	CASSEWRESSYEQYF
TRBD2	TRBV5-1	TRBJ2-3	-	TGCGCCAGCAGCTATAGCGGGAGGGGGGGCCGGACAGATACGCAGTATTTT	CASSYSGRGGRTDTQYF
-	TRBV7-9	TRBJ2-1	-	TGTGCCAGCAGCCCTTTCGACGAGAGGTACAATGAGCAGTTCTTC	CASSPFDERYNEQFF
-	TRBV19	TRBJ1-1	-	TGTGCCAGTAGGCGAGGAATGAACACTGAAGCTTTCTTT	CASRRGMNTEAFF
-	TRBV13	TRBJ2-3	once	TGTGCCAGCAGCCCGGGGCCGGATACGCAGTATTTT	CASSPGPDTQYF